This TCR beta chain was identified in a study of blood T cell repertoires in COVID-19. Overall study: PBMCs, B-cell-depleted T cells, or T cells were the source of the cDNA or gDNA that made up the material.

In the original processing: Reference gene primer amplification yielded estimated nucleated cell counts. Produced via immunoSEQ multiplex PCR; TCRdb's table is partial and in-frame only. D and trimming were read from the DNA, whereas the V and J calls and clone size are those reported in that table. Found here are 180,000 or so clones, 75% to 90% of them singletons; the top ten hold about 6.3%. Grouping used clinical history reported by participants in a survey and questionnaire. Sequenced material: PBMCs or T cells enriched from blood (not recorded which). The clonotype comes from a man aged 40-55 years who had recovered from COVID-19.

The DNA for the CDR3 is TGTGCCAGCAGCCCAGGGACAGGCGGCGCGACTGAAGCTTTCTTT. This encodes CASSPGTGGATEAFF. This chain uses TRBV3-1 (or the pseudogene TRBV3-2) with TRBJ1-1; the match to TRBD1 covers 8 bases. The CDR3 is made up of 15 amino acids. Germline trimming cut 4 bases from V and 5 bases from J; bases unmatched to any gene: 9. The V gene's germline CDR1 is LGHDT and CDR2 YNNKEL (reference sequence).